A selection of T cell receptor beta chains follows, all from one sample in a study of OX40 agonist ivuxolimab in advanced cancers. The repertoire was sequenced with immunoSEQ multiplex PCR; TCRdb's copy has only in-frame clones and lacks some. Of 60,000 or so clones listed, under 90% are singletons. The sample in question was CD4+ or CD8+ T cells sorted from blood, obtained in a trial of the OX40 agonist ivuxolimab. The receptors come from an adult with an advanced solid tumor such as melanoma, head and neck, liver or kidney cancer. Both conserved end residues are part of each CDR3. D genes are given only for firm matches. Not every row has a clone size; where given, it reads once, few, many or a size class.

V	D	size	J	DNA	CDR3
TRBV6-6	TRBD1	.	TRBJ1-6	TGTGCCAGCAGGGGACAGGGAGGGGGTAATTCACCCCTCCACTTT	CASRGQGGGNSPLHF
TRBV30	.	.	TRBJ2-3	TGTGCCTGGAGTCCGCCCTCAGATACGCAGTATTTT	CAWSPPSDTQYF
TRBV6-1	.	.	TRBJ1-5	TGTGCCAGCAGAGCCGGTCGGGGGGGCATGCAGCCCCAGCATTTT	CASRAGRGGMQPQHF
TRBV7-9	.	once	TRBJ2-5	TGTGCCAGCAGCTTAAGGAGGGGGCGTGGGGAGACCCAGTACTTC	CASSLRRGRGETQYF
TRBV4-1	.	.	TRBJ1-4	TGCGCCAGCAGCCAAGATCCAGGGGACGAAAAACTGTTTTTT	CASSQDPGDEKLFF
TRBV9	.	.	TRBJ1-5	TGTGCCAGCAGCGTAGGGGGCAGGGATGGTCAGCCCCAGCATTTT	CASSVGGRDGQPQHF
TRBV2	.	.	TRBJ2-5	TGTGCCAGCAAGTGGGACCAGAAAGAGACCCAGTACTTC	CASKWDQKETQYF
TRBV4-1	.	.	TRBJ2-3	TGCGCCAGCAGCCAAGAGGTAGCAAGGGGCACAGATACGCAGTATTTT	CASSQEVARGTDTQYF
TRBV11-2	.	.	TRBJ2-3	TGTGCCAGCACGGGGCACCCAGATACGCAGTATTTT	CASTGHPDTQYF
TRBV2	TRBD1	.	TRBJ2-7	TGTGCCAGCAGTGTAAGGACAGGGGAGCAAGAGCAGTACTTC	CASSVRTGEQEQYF
TRBV7-9	.	once	TRBJ1-1	TGTGCCAGCAGCTTAAGAGGGGCTGACACTGAAGCTTTCTTT	CASSLRGADTEAFF
TRBV5-1	TRBD2	.	TRBJ2-4	TGCGCCAGCAGCTTGGGCCCCGGCGGGACTAACAGAAACATTCAGTACTTC	CASSLGPGGTNRNIQYF
TRBV5-1	.	once	TRBJ2-5	TGCGCCAGCAGCTCCACCGGGAGCCAAGAGACCCAGTACTTC	CASSSTGSQETQYF
TRBV6-1	.	.	TRBJ2-3	TGTGCCAGCAGTGAATGGTTGCCGGATACGCAGTATTTT	CASSEWLPDTQYF
TRBV12-2	.	.	TRBJ2-5	TGTGCAAGTCGCTCGACTAGCGACCAAGAGACCCAGTACTTC	CASRSTSDQETQYF
TRBV11-1	.	once	TRBJ2-7	TGTGCCAGCTCAAGGGGCAGGGGTCTCTCCTACGAGCAGTACTTC	CASSRGRGLSYEQYF
TRBV7-9	.	.	TRBJ1-1	TGTGCCAGCACCCTGGGGGGGTTCAACACTGAAGCTTTCTTT	CASTLGGFNTEAFF
TRBV28	.	.	TRBJ2-5	TGTGCCAGCAGTTCCGGTACGGGGGAGACCCAGTACTTC	CASSSGTGETQYF
TRBV2	.	once	TRBJ1-1	TGTGCCAGCAGTCCCCAGCGGGACACTGAAGCTTTCTTT	CASSPQRDTEAFF
TRBV6-5	TRBD1	.	TRBJ2-5	TGTGCCAGCAGCCGCCTAGGACAGGTTCAAGAGACCCAGTACTTC	CASSRLGQVQETQYF
TRBV27	TRBD1	.	TRBJ2-7	TGTGCCAGCAGTTTCGCAGGGGGAATCGGCTACGAGCAGTACTTC	CASSFAGGIGYEQYF
TRBV5-6	.	.	TRBJ2-5	TGTGCCAGCAGCTTGGTGGCGGGAGAGACCCAGTACTTC	CASSLVAGETQYF